The entry below gives a single T cell receptor (beta chain) sequence along with its context. The antigen is not known. Sampling of blood occurred at baseline, cycle 4 day 1, and cycle 7 day 1. Germline CDR1 MNHEY, CDR2 SMNVEV (reference sequence). This CDR3 comprises 13 residues. The V gene lost 7 bases and the J gene lost 2 bases, with 12 bases spanning the gap. The data were produced by immunoSEQ multiplex PCR, yet TCRdb's version contains in-frame clones alone and is incomplete. The table shows tens of thousands of clones, with approximately 90% occurring only once. The data derive from a study of OX40 agonist ivuxolimab in advanced cancers. Study-level information: Ivuxolimab, which patients received intravenously every 2 weeks, was dosed at 0.01 to 10 mg/kg.

Whole-study results and caveats: CD4+ and CD8+ blood T cells expanded clonally by week 6 at 0.1 to 3.0 mg/kg.

This specimen consisted of CD4+ or CD8+ T cells sorted from blood, obtained in a trial of the OX40 agonist ivuxolimab. The TCR was taken from an adult with an advanced solid tumor such as melanoma, head and neck, liver or kidney cancer. The V call is TRBV27, the J call TRBJ2-7; TRBD1 is a possible D gene (7 bases). CDR3 bases: TGTGCCAGCAAGTTCAGGGGGGCCTACGAGCAGTACTTC. Translation gives CASKFRGAYEQYF.